This T cell receptor beta chain is drawn from a study of blood T cells in healthy people across ages. General observations from the study: Estimates based on one million T cells were treated as lower bounds.

Of note for this clonotype: Its matching antigen is unknown.

Next came a second PCR, run for about 6 to 12 cycles, which used a sample-barcoded 5' primer along with a J-beta primer mix. TCRdb itself ran the 5' RACE reads through MiXCR, one entry per CDR3 protein. The table lists roughly 800,000 distinct CDR3 sequences, about 25% of them singletons. CDR1 SGHTA and CDR2 FQGNSA come from the germline V gene. With 6 bases removed from V and 1 base from J, the gap between germline ends came to 11 bases. The CDR3 is 14 amino acids. In addition, the sample was reused for a study of T cells of mothers and their children. From that second work: The donors comprised six children and their three healthy Caucasian mothers. Related mother-child pairs shared marginally more repertoire than unrelated pairs, though not significantly.

The clonotype was recovered from a boy aged 5-17 years in good health. The sequencing input was blood. The V gene is TRBV7-2, the J gene TRBJ2-3; a weak D match, TRBD1 (7 bases). CDR3 residues: CASRPRGGTDTQYF. The CDR3 DNA follows: TGTGCCAGCAGGCCCAGGGGGGGCACAGATACGCAGTATTTT.